These T cell receptor beta chains were read from a single sample in a study of T cells in Graves' hyperthyroidism and ophthalmopathy. TCRdb used MiXCR to reprocess the multiplex PCR reads, holding one entry per CDR3 protein. The sample lists 200,000 to 250,000 distinct CDR3 sequences, approximately 16% occurring once. The sequencing sample was made of blood. The receptors come from a man aged 35 to 55 with Graves' hyperthyroidism. CDR3s include the opening cysteine and the closing phenylalanine or tryptophan. The D gene is left open where the match is weak. Clone size is shown for a subset of rows, as once, few, many or a class of expanded clone.

D: .; V: TRBV24-1; J: TRBJ1-5; length: 16; size: many; DNA: TGTGCCACCAGTGACCCCCGGGACGGAGACAATCAGCCCCAGCATTTT; CDR3: CATSDPRDGDNQPQHF
D: .; V: TRBV6-1; J: TRBJ2-5; length: 11; size: few; DNA: TGTGCCAGCAGTGAACCACAGGGTTGGCACTTC; CDR3: CASSEPQGWHF
D: .; V: TRBV20-1; J: TRBJ1-3; length: 14; size: many; DNA: TGCAGTGCTAGAGAGGGGGGGGTTGGAAACACCATATATTTT; CDR3: CSAREGGVGNTIYF
D: TRBD2; V: TRBV12-3/TRBV12-4; J: TRBJ2-1; length: 16; size: few; DNA: TGTGCCAGCAGTCTTACTAGCGGGGGGGCCGGGAATGAGCAGTTCTTC; CDR3: CASSLTSGGAGNEQFF
D: .; V: TRBV20-1; J: TRBJ2-2; length: 14; size: once; DNA: TGCAGTGCTAGAGCCTCGGGAGTCTTCGGGGAGCTGTTTTTT; CDR3: CSARASGVFGELFF
D: .; V: TRBV20-1; J: TRBJ1-6; length: 16; size: .; DNA: TGCAGTGCTAGAGTTTGGGGCAGGGGCTATAATTCACCCCTCCACTTT; CDR3: CSARVWGRGYNSPLHF
D: .; V: TRBV19; J: TRBJ2-1; length: 13; size: .; DNA: TGTGCCAGTAGTCCGGGGTTCGGGAATGAGCAGTTCTTC; CDR3: CASSPGFGNEQFF
D: TRBD1; V: TRBV20-1; J: TRBJ2-5; length: 14; size: .; DNA: TGCAGTGCTAGCGGGACAGGGGGCTGGGAGACCCAGTACTTC; CDR3: CSASGTGGWETQYF
D: TRBD1; V: TRBV6-2/TRBV6-3; J: TRBJ1-2; length: 12; size: .; DNA: TGTGCCAGCAGCTGGACAGGGGATGGCTACACCTTC; CDR3: CASSWTGDGYTF
D: .; V: TRBV28; J: TRBJ1-1; length: 15; size: .; DNA: TGTGCCAGCACTCCAACGGGCCGAGGGGAGACTGAAGCTTTCTTT; CDR3: CASTPTGRGETEAFF
D: .; V: TRBV28; J: TRBJ1-2; length: 13; size: many; DNA: TGTGCCAGCAGCTTGGGGGGTAACTATGGCTACACCTTC; CDR3: CASSLGGNYGYTF
D: .; V: TRBV6-1; J: TRBJ2-4; length: 14; size: few; DNA: TGTGCCAGCACCCCAGCGGTCAATCGGAACATTCAGTACTTC; CDR3: CASTPAVNRNIQYF
D: .; V: TRBV7-2; J: TRBJ1-2; length: 11; size: many; DNA: TGTGCCAGCAGCCGTGAATATGGCTACACCTTC; CDR3: CASSREYGYTF
D: .; V: TRBV10-3; J: TRBJ2-3; length: 13; size: many; DNA: TGTGCCATCAACAGGGAGGGGACAGATACGCAGTATTTT; CDR3: CAINREGTDTQYF
D: TRBD1; V: TRBV5-1; J: TRBJ1-2; length: 15; size: .; DNA: TGCGCCAGCAGCTTGGAACTACAGGGGACCTATGGCTACACCTTC; CDR3: CASSLELQGTYGYTF
D: .; V: TRBV10-3; J: TRBJ2-7; length: 16; size: many; DNA: TGTGCCATCAGTGCGGTCTTTAAGGGGAATGGTCTCGAGCAGTACTTC; CDR3: CAISAVFKGNGLEQYF
D: TRBD2; V: TRBV3-1; J: TRBJ2-1; length: 13; size: many; DNA: TGTGCCAGCAGCCAAGTAGCGGGGGGATCGCAGTTCTTC; CDR3: CASSQVAGGSQFF
D: .; V: TRBV20-1; J: TRBJ2-1; length: 15; size: once; DNA: TGCAGTGCTAGAGAACACACGGGGCAGGGATATGAGCAGTTCTTC; CDR3: CSAREHTGQGYEQFF
D: TRBD1; V: TRBV20-1; J: TRBJ2-7; length: 13; size: .; DNA: TGCAGTGCTAGCGGGACAGGGTCCTACGAGCAGTACTTC; CDR3: CSASGTGSYEQYF
D: TRBD2; V: TRBV20-1; J: TRBJ2-2; length: 14; size: few; DNA: TGCAGTACTACTAGCGGGGGGGGCACCGGGGAGCTGTTTTTT; CDR3: CSTTSGGGTGELFF
D: .; V: TRBV18; J: TRBJ1-1; length: 15; size: many; DNA: TGTGCCAGCTCATCGACAGGTTTCGCGGACACTGAAGCTTTCTTT; CDR3: CASSSTGFADTEAFF